A selection of T cell receptor beta chains follows, all from one sample in a study of blood T cell repertoires in COVID-19. Generated by immunoSEQ multiplex PCR, the TCRdb table keeps only in-frame clones and is missing some. The sample contains about 140,000 clones, 88% of which appear only once. The sequencing sample was made of peripheral blood. The receptors stem from a human donor with COVID-19, enrolled during active disease. The donor label of this sample is uncertain. CDR3s include the opening cysteine and the closing phenylalanine or tryptophan. A D gene is named only where the DNA matches it firmly. The listing skips clone size in some rows; elsewhere it reads once, few, many or a size class.

CDR3 length	clone size	V gene	J gene	D gene	CDR3 protein	CDR3 DNA
13	NA	TRBV7-9	TRBJ1-1	TRBD1	CASGSDRDTEAFF	TGTGCCAGCGGATCCGACAGGGACACTGAAGCTTTCTTT
15	NA	TRBV19	TRBJ1-4	NA	CASSIIGGTNEKLFF	TGTGCCAGTAGTATTATCGGGGGAACTAATGAAAAACTGTTTTTT
15	NA	TRBV6-5	TRBJ2-5	NA	CASSALGGGQETQYF	TGTGCCAGCAGCGCTCTAGGGGGGGGACAAGAGACCCAGTACTTC
15	NA	TRBV14	TRBJ1-6	NA	CASSQGGPSNSPLHF	TGTGCCAGCAGCCAAGGTGGGCCCTCTAATTCACCCCTCCACTTT
13	NA	TRBV11-1	TRBJ1-2	NA	CASSRNGVYGYTF	TGTGCCAGCAGCCGGAACGGGGTCTATGGCTACACCTTC
13	NA	TRBV12-3/TRBV12-4	TRBJ2-1	TRBD1	CASSMTGLDEQFF	TGTGCCAGCAGTATGACAGGGCTCGATGAGCAGTTCTTC
15	NA	TRBV5-1	TRBJ1-5	NA	CASSLNSNSNQPQHF	TGCGCCAGCAGCTTGAACTCCAATAGCAATCAGCCCCAGCATTTT
18	NA	TRBV5-1	TRBJ2-3	TRBD2	CASTPLTLSLAATDTQYF	TGCGCCAGCACCCCTCTTACTCTCTCTCTAGCGGCCACAGATACGCAGTATTTT
16	many	TRBV7-3	TRBJ2-2	NA	CASSLNGGANTGELFF	TGTGCCAGCAGCTTAAACGGGGGAGCTAACACCGGGGAGCTGTTTTTT
16	few	TRBV11-2	TRBJ2-5	TRBD1	CASSYGDRPNQETQYF	TGTGCCAGCAGCTACGGGGACAGACCGAACCAAGAGACCCAGTACTTC
14	NA	TRBV19	TRBJ1-5	TRBD1	CASSGRDRWQPQHF	TGTGCCAGTAGTGGGCGGGACAGGTGGCAGCCCCAGCATTTT
16	NA	TRBV19	TRBJ1-2	TRBD1	CASHRQGMFSNYGYTF	TGTGCCAGCCATAGACAGGGGATGTTTTCTAACTATGGCTACACCTTC
14	NA	TRBV7-6	TRBJ2-1	TRBD2	CASSVTSGGVPEFF	TGTGCCAGCAGCGTGACTAGCGGGGGGGTACCCGAGTTCTTC
19	NA	TRBV23-1	TRBJ2-1	TRBD2	CASPKGGLAGRPSYNEQFF	TGCGCCAGTCCAAAAGGGGGACTAGCGGGGAGACCTTCCTACAATGAGCAGTTCTTC